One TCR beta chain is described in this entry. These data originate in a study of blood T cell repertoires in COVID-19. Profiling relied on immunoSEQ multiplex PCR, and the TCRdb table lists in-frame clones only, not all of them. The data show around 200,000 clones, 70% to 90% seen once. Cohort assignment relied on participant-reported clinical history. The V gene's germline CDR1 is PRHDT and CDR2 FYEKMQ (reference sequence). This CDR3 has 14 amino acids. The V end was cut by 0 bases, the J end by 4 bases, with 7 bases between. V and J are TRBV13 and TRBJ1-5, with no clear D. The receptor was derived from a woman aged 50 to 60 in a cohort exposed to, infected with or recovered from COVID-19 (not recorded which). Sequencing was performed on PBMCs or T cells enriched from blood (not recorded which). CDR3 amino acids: CASSLGSSNQPQHF. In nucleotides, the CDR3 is TGTGCCAGCAGCTTAGGCTCTTCGAATCAGCCCCAGCATTTT.